The 28 T cell receptor beta chains below were found in one sample sequenced in a study of molecular identifiers for immune sequencing clone quantification. A single record per CDR3 protein comes from TCRdb applying MiXCR to the PCR reads. The sample holds hundreds of thousands of distinct CDR3 sequences, roughly a quarter seen once. Sequences were obtained from naive CD8+ T cells from blood, with Jurkat cell RNA spiked in. Documented subset: FACS-sorted CD8+CD4-CCR7+CD45RA+ naive T cells. These receptors originate from a human donor in good health. Some libraries in this study had Jurkat cell RNA spiked in.

The chain employs TRBV6-2 or TRBV6-3 and TRBJ2-3; TRBD2 agrees at 9 bases. The V and J ends lost 0 bases and 8 bases, in that order; junction bases with no gene match: 12. Looked up from germline, CDR1 is MNHEY and CDR2 is SVGEGT. This CDR3 comprises 17 residues. CDR3 DNA: TGTGCCAGCAGTTACTCGAGCCGGGCTAGCGGGACTCTTACGCAGTATTTT. This encodes CASSYSSRASGTLTQYF.

This chain joins TRBV13 and TRBJ2-1; D is perhaps TRBD1 or TRBD2 (5 bases each). V was cut by 4 bases and J by 1 base, with 8 bases left in between. Germline CDR1 reads PRHDT; CDR2 reads FYEKMQ (reference sequence). The CDR3 totals 14 residues. The DNA for the CDR3 is TGTGCCAGCAGCTCGGGGCCGTCCTACAATGAGCAGTTCTTC. This translates into CASSSGPSYNEQFF.

This clonotype showed up just a few times. The rearrangement links TRBV6-2 or TRBV6-3 to TRBJ1-5; D is unresolved. Germline values: CDR1 MNHEY, CDR2 SVGEGT. This CDR3 region has 14 residues. V lost 6 bases, J lost 1 base, and 10 bases lay in between. The CDR3 is CASSPLQSNQPQHF. CDR3 DNA sequence: TGTGCCAGCAGCCCTCTACAGAGCAATCAGCCCCAGCATTTT.

The table lists this clonotype with many counts. The chain employs TRBV5-5 and TRBJ1-5, with D hard to call. The CDR3 consists of 13 residues. Trimming cost V 2 bases and J 5 bases, with 8 bases left between them. Germline V gene data show CDR1 as SGHKS and CDR2 as YYEKEE (reference sequence). CDR3: CASSLIVDQPQHF. The CDR3 DNA sequence: TGTGCCAGCAGCTTAATAGTCGATCAGCCCCAGCATTTT. Combining the CDR3 with reference TRBV5-5 and TRBJ1-5 gives the whole variable domain DAGVTQSPTHLIKTRGQQVTLRCSPISGHKSVSWYQQVLGQGPQFIFQYYEKEERGRGNFPDRFSARQFPNYSSELNVNALLLGDSALYLCASSLIVDQPQHFGDGTRLSIL.

This clonotype was seen more than once but under ten times. CDR3 sequence: CASSSGLPGESTQYF. For the CDR3, the DNA is TGTGCCAGCAGCTCGGGACTACCTGGGGAGAGTACGCAGTATTTT. The V gene is TRBV7-9, the J gene TRBJ2-3; 7 nucleotides agree with TRBD2. Germline assignment: CDR1 SEHNR and CDR2 FQNEAQ (reference sequence). After removal of 4 bases from V and 8 bases from J, the junction contained 12 bases not matched to a gene. This CDR3 has 15 residues.

This clonotype was seen ten or more times. The junction differs from germline at one of its ends, possibly a read error. The V call is TRBV5-6, the J call TRBJ2-1, with D perhaps being TRBD1 or TRBD2 (5 bases each). The germline V gene encodes CDR1 SGHDT and CDR2 YYEEEE. This CDR3 comprises 11 residues. CDR3 DNA: TGTGCCAGCAGCTTGGGGGACCGCCGGTCCTTC. Translated: CASSLGDRRSF.

This clonotype has ten or more counts. The chain carries TRBV7-8 and TRBJ2-7; D could derive from TRBD1 or TRBD2 (5 bases each). The germline gives CDR1 SGHVS, CDR2 FQNEAQ. V lost 5 bases and J lost 2, with 13 bases in between. This CDR3 comprises 14 residues. The CDR3 coding sequence is TGTGCCAGCAGCCTGGCCGGGACGGCCTACGAGCAGTACTTC. It codes for CASSLAGTAYEQYF.

This clonotype was seen more than once but under ten times. The junction departs from germline at one end; a sequencing error may be responsible. This sequence joins TRBV5-3 and TRBJ2-7; TRBD1 might be the D (6 bases). TRBV5-3 is assigned to the ORF class and has an uncertain function. The CDR3 loop spans 14 amino acids. The CDR3 loop reads CASSFAQGSYEQYF. In DNA form, the CDR3 reads TGTGCCAGCAGCTTCGCACAGGGTTCCTACGAGCAGTACTTC.

The chain combines TRBV10-3 with TRBJ2-3, with 12 nucleotides matching TRBD1. With V trimmed by 6 bases and J by 2 bases, 6 bases remained unmatched. Germline CDR1 ENHRY, CDR2 SYGVKD. The length of the CDR3 is 16 residues. CDR3: CAISGTGGKDTDTQYF. CDR3 bases: TGTGCCATCAGCGGGACAGGGGGCAAAGACACAGATACGCAGTATTTT.

Turning to this clonotype: This clone may be a read error of a much larger clone one base away. The chain links TRBV6-2 or TRBV6-3 to TRBJ1-2; D remains ambiguous. From germline, CDR1 is MNHEY and CDR2 SVGEGT. This CDR3 is 13 amino acids long. The CDR3 spells CASSYETDYAYTF. The CDR3 DNA reads TGTGCCAGCAGTTACGAAACGGACTATGCCTACACCTTC.

With respect to this clonotype: A much larger clone differs from this one at a single base, so this may be a read error. V gene TRBV28 combines with J gene TRBJ1-1, with D uncertain. The CDR3 extends over 13 amino acids. Looked up from germline, CDR1 is MDHEN and CDR2 is SYDVKM. The CDR3 region is CAGSLYGDTEAFF. CDR3 DNA: TGTGCCGGCAGTTTATACGGGGACACTGAAGCTTTCTTT.

Turning to this clonotype: A much larger clone sits a single nucleotide away, making a read error possible. V usage is TRBV7-2 and J usage is TRBJ2-7; 9 bases agree with TRBD2. Germline CDR1 reads SGHTA; CDR2 reads FQGNSA. V lost 3 bases and J lost 3; bases outside the gene matches: 6. The CDR3 runs to 15 residues. CDR3 DNA sequence: TGTGCCAGCAGCTTGGGGACTAGCAGCTACTACGAGCAGTACTTC. Protein product: CASSLGTSSYYEQYF.

Ten or more counts support this clonotype. This chain joins TRBV7-2 and TRBJ2-6; maybe TRBD2 (5 bases). V was shortened by 8 bases and J by 2 bases, with 13 bases between the two germline ends. Germline CDR1 and CDR2: SGHTA and FQGNSA. This CDR3 comprises 15 residues. CDR3 region: CASGSRGTGANVLTF. For the CDR3, the DNA is TGTGCCAGCGGGTCCCGAGGGACTGGGGCCAACGTCCTGACTTTC.

This clonotype was counted between two and nine times. V gene TRBV6-2 or TRBV6-3 combines with J gene TRBJ2-1; D not resolved. V was trimmed by 2 bases and J by 7 bases, leaving 9 bases between them. CDR3 length: 13 amino acids. From germline, CDR1 is MNHEY and CDR2 SVGEGT. As DNA, the CDR3 is TGTGCCAGCAGTTACACCCCTATTAATGAGCAGTTCTTC. This codes for CASSYTPINEQFF.

Only a few counts were recorded for this clonotype. The J gene is TRBJ1-1, the V gene TRBV13; the match to TRBD1 covers 7 bases. CDR1 is PRHDT and CDR2 is FYEKMQ in the germline V gene (reference sequence). V gave up 4 bases and J gave up 3 bases; unmatched junction bases: 11. The CDR3 length is 16 residues. CDR3 DNA: TGTGCCAGCAGCTACAGGGACAGACTTGAGGACACTGAAGCTTTCTTT. Encoded protein: CASSYRDRLEDTEAFF.

This clonotype was seen ten or more times. The chain links TRBV6-1 to TRBJ2-7; D not resolved. Trimming shortened V by 7 bases and J by 5 bases, and 3 bases separated the two germline ends. This CDR3 spans 9 amino acids. Germline CDR1 reads MNHNS; CDR2 reads SASEGT. Here the CDR3 reads CASKNEQYF. Written as DNA, the CDR3 is TGTGCCAGCAAGAACGAGCAGTACTTC.

The gene calls are TRBV6-2 or TRBV6-3 and TRBJ1-1; a weak D match, TRBD1 (5 bases). Per germline, CDR1 MNHEY and CDR2 SVGEGT. CDR3 length: 15 residues. V shed 8 bases and J shed 5 bases, with 21 bases lying between them. The CDR3 region has the DNA TGTGCCAGCGGGACCTTTCCGACAAGTGGAACTGAAGCTTTCTTT. Translation: CASGTFPTSGTEAFF.

This clonotype occurred a few times. J is TRBJ2-7 and V is TRBV4-1; 7 bases match TRBD1. V shed 5 bases and J 1 base; nucleotides not matched to a gene: 5. The CDR3 consists of 14 residues. Germline values: CDR1 MGHRA, CDR2 YSYEKL. CDR3 nucleotide sequence: TGCGCCAGCAGCTTTCGACAGGGTTCCTACGAGCAGTACTTC. This gives the protein CASSFRQGSYEQYF.

The J gene is TRBJ2-7, the V gene TRBV29-1; no clear D gene. In germline, CDR1 is SQVTM, CDR2 ANQGSEA. Trimming pared 2 bases from V and 2 bases from J, leaving 10 bases between. This CDR3 comprises 13 residues. The CDR3 DNA sequence: TGCAGCGTTGAATTAGCAAACGCCTACGAGCAGTACTTC. Protein: CSVELANAYEQYF.

This clonotype came up a few times. The V gene is TRBV29-1, the J gene TRBJ2-1; D is possibly TRBD1 or TRBD2 (6 bases each). CDR3 length equals 14 residues. Trimming shortened V by 7 bases and J by 0 bases, and 13 bases separated the two germline ends. CDR1 is SQVTM, CDR2 ANQGSEA, per germline. The CDR3 here is CSARGRSSYNEQFF. DNA for the CDR3: TGCAGCGCCCGGGGGCGGAGCTCCTACAATGAGCAGTTCTTC.

V gene TRBV20-1 combines with J gene TRBJ2-2; tentative D call: TRBD1 (6 bases). The CDR3 loop spans 20 amino acids. V was trimmed by 0 bases and J by 0 bases, leaving 23 bases between them. Per the germline V gene, CDR1 is DFQATT and CDR2 is SNEGSKA (reference sequence). CDR3: CSARDPRGTLTFANTGELFF. CDR3 nucleotides: TGCAGTGCTAGAGACCCTAGGGGGACATTAACCTTTGCGAACACCGGGGAGCTGTTTTTT.

This clonotype has ten or more counts. The V gene is TRBV7-2, the J gene TRBJ2-2, with 13 bases lining up with TRBD2. Germline CDR1 reads SGHTA; CDR2 reads FQGNSA. J lost 5 bases, V lost 5 bases, and 8 bases had no gene match. This CDR3 contains 17 residues. DNA of the CDR3: TGTGCCAGCAGCCTAGGACTAGCGGGAGCAATGACCGGGGAGCTGTTTTTT. Translation: CASSLGLAGAMTGELFF. Variable domain in full (rest from reference TRBV7-2 and TRBJ2-2): GAGVSQSPSNKVTEKGKDVELRCDPISGHTALYWYRQSLGQGLEFLIYFQGNSAPDKSGLPSDRFSAERTGGSVSTLTIQRTQQEDSAVYLCASSLGLAGAMTGELFFGEGSRLTVL.

This clonotype was picked up a small number of times. J is TRBJ2-5 and V is TRBV29-1; 7 bases are a match to TRBD1. This CDR3 is built from 15 residues. Germline V gene data show CDR1 as SQVTM and CDR2 as ANQGSEA. Trimming took 4 bases from V and 1 from J; bases not matched to a gene: 9. The chain's CDR3 is CSVGVTGQPQETQYF. CDR3 coding DNA: TGCAGCGTTGGGGTAACGGGACAGCCCCAAGAGACCCAGTACTTC.

About this clonotype itself: This may arise from a read error, as a much more abundant clone is one base away. The chain is built from TRBV12-3 or TRBV12-4 and TRBJ1-1; D gene unclear. The V end was cut by 5 bases, the J end by 4 bases, with 14 bases between. This CDR3 is 14 amino acids long. CDR3: CASSPFASSTEAFF. The DNA of the CDR3 is TGTGCCAGCAGTCCCTTCGCATCGAGCACTGAAGCTTTCTTT.

V usage is TRBV28 and J usage is TRBJ1-1; D gene uncertain. The CDR3 runs to 14 residues. Germline V gene data show CDR1 as MDHEN and CDR2 as SYDVKM. Trimming cost V 9 bases and J 0 bases, with 14 bases left between them. The CDR3 region has the DNA TGTGCCAGAAGTCTCAGCGGGGTGAACACTGAAGCTTTCTTT. This translates into CARSLSGVNTEAFF.

As for this clonotype: This may arise from a read error, as a much more abundant clone is one base away. The V call is TRBV29-1, the J call TRBJ2-2; D tentatively reads TRBD1 or TRBD2 (5 bases each). CDR3 length equals 13 residues. The germline V gene has CDR1 SQVTM and CDR2 ANQGSEA. The CDR3 DNA reads as TGCAGCGTTACTGTGAGCAACACCGGGGCGCTGTTTTTT. This translates into CSVTVSNTGALFF.

In the case of this clonotype: A read error may explain this, as a much larger clone is one base away. This rearrangement joins TRBV29-1 to TRBJ1-1, with D unresolved. The CDR3 totals 11 residues. CDR1 and CDR2 (germline): SQVTM, ANQGSEA. CDR3 loop: CSGELGIEAFF. CDR3 DNA sequence: TGCAGCGGTGAATTAGGGATTGAAGCTTTCTTT.

This chain uses TRBV19 with TRBJ2-1; D possibly corresponds to TRBD2 (6 bases). Trimming removed 4 bases at V and 4 bases at J, with 8 bases between. The length of the CDR3 is 13 residues. CDR1 is LNHDA, CDR2 SQIVND, per germline (reference sequence). For the CDR3, the DNA is TGTGCCAGTAGTACCGCGGGATACAATGAGCAGTTCTTC. Its translation: CASSTAGYNEQFF.